This T cell receptor beta chain emerged from a study of blood T cells in healthy people across ages. Researchers isolated at least 7 million PBMCs per sample. Germline V gene lookup returns CDR1 SQVTM and CDR2 ANQGSEA. V lost 7 bases to trimming and J lost 6 bases; unmatched junction nucleotides: 14. The CDR3 has 15 amino acids. A second PCR of roughly 7 to 11 cycles used a sample-barcoded 5' primer and a J-beta primer mix. Each CDR3 protein is one row after TCRdb ran MiXCR on the 5' RACE reads. The sample lists nearly 800,000 distinct CDR3 sequences, approximately 25% occurring once. Another study also made use of these data, one on T cells of mothers and their children. That source reports: Slightly, though not significantly, more overlap was seen in related than in unrelated mother-child pairs.

This chain connects TRBV29-1 to TRBJ2-1; 8 bases map to TRBD2. The TCR was taken from a boy aged 10-17 years in good health. Source material: blood. The CDR3 nucleotides read TGCAGCGCCGCGGGGGGTCAGGGACCGATCAATGAGCAGTTCTTC. It translates to CSAAGGQGPINEQFF.